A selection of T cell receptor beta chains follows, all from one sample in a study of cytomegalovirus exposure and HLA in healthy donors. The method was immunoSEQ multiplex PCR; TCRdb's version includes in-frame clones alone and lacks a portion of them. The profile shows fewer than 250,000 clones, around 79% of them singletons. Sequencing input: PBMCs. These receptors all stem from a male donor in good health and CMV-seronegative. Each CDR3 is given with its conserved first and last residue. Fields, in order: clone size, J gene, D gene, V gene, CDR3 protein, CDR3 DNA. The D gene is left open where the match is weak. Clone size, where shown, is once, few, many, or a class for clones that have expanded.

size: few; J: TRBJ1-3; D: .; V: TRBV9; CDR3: CASSVTPDSSGNTIYF; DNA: TGTGCCAGCAGCGTTACCCCGGACAGCTCTGGAAACACCATATATTTT
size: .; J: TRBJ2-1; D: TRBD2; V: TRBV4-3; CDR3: CASSQDGLGTSGRNEQFF; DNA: TGCGCCAGCAGCCAAGACGGATTGGGGACTAGCGGGAGAAATGAGCAGTTCTTC
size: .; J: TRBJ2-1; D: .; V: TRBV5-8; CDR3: CASSADYNEQFF; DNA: TGTGCCAGCAGCGCGGACTACAATGAGCAGTTCTTC
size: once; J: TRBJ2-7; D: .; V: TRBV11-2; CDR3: CASSKAGVLIYEQYF; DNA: TGTGCCAGCAGCAAAGCCGGGGTCTTAATTTACGAGCAGTACTTC
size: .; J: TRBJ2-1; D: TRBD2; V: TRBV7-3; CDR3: CASRSGGGYNEQFF; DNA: TGTGCCAGCAGATCCGGCGGGGGATACAATGAGCAGTTCTTC
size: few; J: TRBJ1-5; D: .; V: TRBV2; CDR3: CASSSSRGGHQPQHF; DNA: TGTGCCAGCAGTTCATCGAGGGGGGGGCACCAGCCCCAGCATTTT
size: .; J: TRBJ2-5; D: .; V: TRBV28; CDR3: CASRKPGEGQETQYF; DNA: TGTGCCAGCAGAAAACCAGGGGAGGGTCAAGAGACCCAGTACTTC
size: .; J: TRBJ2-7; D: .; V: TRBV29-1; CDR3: CSAAGGRGIYEQYF; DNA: TGCAGCGCCGCCGGGGGGCGGGGGATCTACGAGCAGTACTTC
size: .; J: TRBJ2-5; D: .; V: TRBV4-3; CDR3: CASSQDLLETQYF; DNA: TGCGCCAGCAGCCAAGACCTTCTAGAGACCCAGTACTTC
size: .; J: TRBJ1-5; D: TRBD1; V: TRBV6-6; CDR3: CASSIGQGLSNQPQHF; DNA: TGTGCCAGCAGTATCGGACAGGGGCTAAGCAATCAGCCCCAGCATTTT
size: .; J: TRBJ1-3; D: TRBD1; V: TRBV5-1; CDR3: CASSNRDRGYSGNTIYF; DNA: TGCGCCAGCAGCAACCGGGACAGGGGGTACTCTGGAAACACCATATATTTT
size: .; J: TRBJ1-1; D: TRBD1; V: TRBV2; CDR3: CASSGDRLNTEAFF; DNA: TGTGCCAGCAGCGGGGACAGGTTGAACACTGAAGCTTTCTTT
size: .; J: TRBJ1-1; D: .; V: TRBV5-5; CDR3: CASSLWAQGSAEAFF; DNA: TGTGCCAGCAGCTTGTGGGCGCAGGGGTCTGCTGAAGCTTTCTTT
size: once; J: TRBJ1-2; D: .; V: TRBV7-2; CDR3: CASSPRAGRNYGYTF; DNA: TGTGCCAGCAGCCCGAGAGCGGGGCGAAACTATGGCTACACCTTC
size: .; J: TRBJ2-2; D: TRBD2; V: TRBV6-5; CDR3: CASTAGRYTGELFF; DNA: TGTGCCAGCACCGCCGGGAGGTACACCGGGGAGCTGTTTTTT
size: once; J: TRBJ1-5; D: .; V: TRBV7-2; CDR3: CASSSQGNQPQHF; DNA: TGTGCCAGCAGCTCACAGGGAAATCAGCCCCAGCATTTT
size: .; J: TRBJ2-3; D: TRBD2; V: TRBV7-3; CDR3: CASSSPTSGGAQVTQYF; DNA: TGTGCCAGCAGCTCGCCCACTAGCGGGGGGGCACAGGTTACGCAGTATTTT
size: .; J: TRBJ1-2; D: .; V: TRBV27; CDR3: CASSEGSGSPGYTF; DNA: TGTGCCAGCAGCGAGGGCTCGGGTTCGCCTGGCTACACCTTC
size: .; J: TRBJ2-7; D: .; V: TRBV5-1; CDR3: CASSHMAAGPKEQYF; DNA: TGCGCCAGCAGCCACATGGCGGCAGGGCCGAAAGAGCAGTACTTC
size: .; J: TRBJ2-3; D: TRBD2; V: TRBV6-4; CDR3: CASSGVAGGPDTQYF; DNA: TGTGCCAGCAGTGGGGTAGCGGGAGGGCCAGATACGCAGTATTTT
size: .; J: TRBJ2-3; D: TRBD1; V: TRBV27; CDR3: CATGGNTDTQYF; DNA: TGTGCCACAGGGGGCAACACAGATACGCAGTATTTT
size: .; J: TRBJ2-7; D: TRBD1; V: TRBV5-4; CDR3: CASSLDRGAYEQYF; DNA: TGTGCCAGCAGCTTGGACAGGGGAGCCTACGAGCAGTACTTC
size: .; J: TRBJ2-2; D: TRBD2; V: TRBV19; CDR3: CASSTTSSGSGTGELFF; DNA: TGTGCCAGTAGTACCACCTCTAGCGGGAGTGGCACCGGGGAGCTGTTTTTT
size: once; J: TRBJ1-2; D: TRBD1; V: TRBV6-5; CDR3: CASSYAGGGHYGYTF; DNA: TGTGCCAGCAGTTACGCAGGGGGCGGTCACTATGGCTACACCTTC
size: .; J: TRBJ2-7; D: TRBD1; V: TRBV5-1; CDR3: CASSLSRTGFYEQYF; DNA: TGCGCCAGCAGCCTAAGCCGGACAGGATTTTACGAGCAGTACTTC
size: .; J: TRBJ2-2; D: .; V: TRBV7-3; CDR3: CASSPSSTGELFF; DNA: TGTGCCAGCAGCCCCTCCTCCACCGGGGAGCTGTTTTTT
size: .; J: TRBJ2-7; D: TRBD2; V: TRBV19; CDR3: CASSWGGRGDEQYF; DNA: TGTGCCAGTAGTTGGGGGGGTAGGGGAGACGAGCAGTACTTC
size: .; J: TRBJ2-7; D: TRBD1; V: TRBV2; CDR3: CASSTGGPRLGEQYF; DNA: TGTGCCAGCAGTACAGGGGGTCCTCGGTTGGGGGAGCAGTACTTC
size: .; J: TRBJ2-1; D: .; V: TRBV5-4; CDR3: CASSLARDTEQFF; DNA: TGTGCCAGCAGCTTGGCTCGGGACACGGAGCAGTTCTTC
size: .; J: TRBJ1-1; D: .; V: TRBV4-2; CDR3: CASSQGAPTEAFF; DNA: TGTGCCAGCAGCCAGGGGGCGCCCACTGAAGCTTTCTTT
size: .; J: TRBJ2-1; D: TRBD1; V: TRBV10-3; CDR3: CAISVSTGSHEQFF; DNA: TGTGCCATCAGTGTATCGACAGGGTCCCATGAGCAGTTCTTC